This TCR beta chain emerged from a study of blood T cell repertoires in COVID-19. Study as a whole: PBMCs, B-cell-depleted T cells, or T cells provided the cDNA or gDNA that made up the material.

Trimming at V came to 1 base and at J to 8 bases, leaving 8 bases not matched to a gene. Germline V gene lookup returns CDR1 SGHRS and CDR2 YFSETQ. The CDR3 is made up of 16 amino acids. Patients at the Seattle site were enrolled during active infection and followed longitudinally. Sequencing used immunoSEQ multiplex PCR; TCRdb keeps in-frame clones, though not all of them. The sample records approximately 340,000 clones, roughly 87% being singletons. The chain joins TRBV5-1 to TRBJ2-1; 11 bases fit TRBD2. Sequencing was carried out using peripheral blood. The sequence came from a man younger than 40 with COVID-19, enrolled during active disease. The CDR3 region is CASSLTLSGGVYEQFF. CDR3 sequence (DNA): TGCGCCAGCAGCTTGACCCTTAGCGGGGGGGTATATGAGCAGTTCTTC.